This TCR beta chain was captured in a study of cytotoxic CD8 clonotypes in ibrutinib-treated CLL. CDR1 and CDR2 from the germline V gene are SNHLY and FYNNEI. The CDR3 sequence is 16 residues long. V lost 7 bases and J lost 2; bases outside the gene matches: 7. This clone was observed a few times. Using immunoSEQ multiplex PCR, the repertoire was profiled, and TCRdb retains in-frame clones only, with some absent. The data contain about 120,000 clones, roughly 57% of them seen just once; the ten biggest clones take up about 40%. Around 2.1 micrograms of genomic DNA from cryopreserved PBMCs went into TCR beta libraries.

The sequence was collected from a human donor with chronic lymphocytic leukemia. Sequenced here: PBMCs, sampled after 24 months of ibrutinib treatment. The J gene is TRBJ2-3, the V gene TRBV2, with TRBD2 identical over 12 bases. The CDR3 is CASIGLAGGLTDTQYF. The CDR3 nucleotides are TGTGCCAGCATAGGCCTAGCGGGGGGGCTCACAGATACGCAGTATTTT.